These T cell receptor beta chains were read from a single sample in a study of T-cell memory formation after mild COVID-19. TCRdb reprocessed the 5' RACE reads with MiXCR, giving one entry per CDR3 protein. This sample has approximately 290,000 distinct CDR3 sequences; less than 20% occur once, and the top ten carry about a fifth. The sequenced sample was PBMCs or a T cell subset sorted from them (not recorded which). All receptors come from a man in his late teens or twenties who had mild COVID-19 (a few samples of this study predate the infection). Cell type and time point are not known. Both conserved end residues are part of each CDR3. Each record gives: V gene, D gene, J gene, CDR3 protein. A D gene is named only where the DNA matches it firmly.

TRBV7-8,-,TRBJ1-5,CASSLEGRGLNQPQHF
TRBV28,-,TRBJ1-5,CASSLETANQPQHF
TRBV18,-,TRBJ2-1,CASSPPSVNNEQFF
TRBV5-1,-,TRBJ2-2,CASSLRDNTGELFF
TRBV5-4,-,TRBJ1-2,CASSFGINYGYTF
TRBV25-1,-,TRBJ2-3,CASSEGTYSTDTQYF
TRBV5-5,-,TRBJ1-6,CASSFGIGPLHF
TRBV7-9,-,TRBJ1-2,CASTLGAGVGYTF
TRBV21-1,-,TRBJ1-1,CASSLQGAQDTEAFF
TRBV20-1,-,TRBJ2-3,CSAHLRTVGTQYF
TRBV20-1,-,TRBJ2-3,CSASTIGTDTQYF
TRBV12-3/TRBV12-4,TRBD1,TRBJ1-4,CASSLHRGGIAEKLFF
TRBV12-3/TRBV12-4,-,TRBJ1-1,CASWFADEAFF
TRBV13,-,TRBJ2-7,CASSSTVESRAYEQYF
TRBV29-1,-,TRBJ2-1,CSYLWGRILQIQFF
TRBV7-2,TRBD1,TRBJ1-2,CASSFDRDYGYTF
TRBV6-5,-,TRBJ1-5,CASSKGAYQPQHF
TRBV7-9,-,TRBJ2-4,CASSPIRHIQYF
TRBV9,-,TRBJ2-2,CASNPLGDTGELFF